This TCR beta chain was documented in a study of blood T cell repertoires in COVID-19. As for the study in general: The analysed material was cDNA or gDNA that came from T cells, B-cell-depleted T cells, or PBMCs.

Some clones are missing from TCRdb's copy, which holds only in-frame ones; the method was immunoSEQ multiplex PCR. The table shows under 300,000 clones, with 87% occurring only once. This clone was seen a few times. The germline V gene encodes CDR1 MDHEN and CDR2 SYDVKM. The V gene end was trimmed by 8 bases and the J gene end by 6 bases; junction bases not matched to a gene: 8. The CDR3 extends over 14 amino acids. The chain combines TRBV28 with TRBJ1-4; 8 bases agree with TRBD1. This clonotype was obtained from a woman aged 25 to 39 with acute COVID-19. The material sequenced was PBMCs or T cells enriched from blood (not recorded which). The DNA for the CDR3 is TGTGCCAGCCTGGCGCCGGGACAGGATGAAAAACTGTTTTTT. This translates into CASLAPGQDEKLFF. The full variable domain, its missing parts supplied by reference TRBV28 and TRBJ1-4, is DVKVTQSSRYLVKRTGEKVFLECVQDMDHENMFWYRQDPGLGLRLIYFSYDVKMKEKGDIPEGYSVSREKKERFSLILESASTNQTSMYLCASLAPGQDEKLFFGSGTQLSVL.